The 2 T cell receptor beta chains in this list originate from one sample, sequenced in a study of CD8+CD57+ T cells in acquired aplastic anemia. All patients picked for sequencing had shown, by flow cytometry, an expansion of CD8+CD57+ cells. TCR beta VDJ and CDR3 profiling used genomic DNA as template. TCRdb re-derived calls from the reads in MiXCR, one entry per CDR3 protein. This table has some 170,000 distinct CDR3 sequences, about two thirds appearing once. The sequenced sample was sorted CD4+, CD8+, or CD8+CD57+ T cells (not recorded which) from PBMCs. Receptors were obtained from a human donor with aplastic anemia.

The V call is TRBV7-3, the J call TRBJ2-1; 7 bases line up with TRBD1. The V gene end was trimmed by 2 bases and the J gene end by 4 bases; junction bases not matched to a gene: 11. The CDR3 loop spans 17 amino acids. From germline, CDR1 is SGHTA and CDR2 FQGTGA. For the CDR3, the DNA is TGTGCCAGCAGCTTAGGCGCTCCGGGACAGCAATACAATGAGCAGTTCTTC. It is translated as CASSLGAPGQQYNEQFF.

The gene calls are TRBV19 and TRBJ2-1; D possibly corresponds to TRBD1 (6 bases). Trimming removed 9 bases at V and 2 bases at J, with 11 bases between. The CDR3 is 13 amino acids. The germline gives CDR1 LNHDA, CDR2 SQIVND (reference sequence). Written as DNA, the CDR3 is TGTGCCAGCTTCGACAGGCCCTACAATGAGCAGTTCTTC. Protein sequence: CASFDRPYNEQFF.